A single sample gave rise to the 14 T cell receptor beta chains below, sequenced in a study of T cells expressing NK-cell markers (dated by TCRdb to about 2020). The library was built by means of 5' RACE. The run used an Illumina HiSeq 2000. Following reprocessing of the reads by TCRdb, the data hold one row per CDR3 protein sequence and no DNA is available. The sample's table lists a count of fewer than 300,000 distinct CDR3 sequences. The ten top clones hold roughly 4.2% of the sample. The material sequenced was blood T cells: a sorted CD56 or NKG2C T cell subset, CD4+ or CD8+ T cells, or bulk PBMC T cells (not recorded which). The origin of the receptors is a woman aged 18-70 years in good health.

The chain links TRBV4-2 to TRBJ2-3; TCRdb selects TRBD1, and the lack of DNA leaves this call unchecked. Germline loops: CDR1 LGHNA, CDR2 YNFKEQ. The CDR3 is 17 residues long. CDR3 sequence reads: CASSQSPGGASTDTQYF.

The CDR3 loop reads CASGSTGDPLGTDTQYF. The chain links TRBV12-5 to TRBJ2-3; as DNA is missing, the TRBD1 call by TCRdb cannot be tested. This CDR3 region has 17 residues. The germline gives CDR1 LGHNT, CDR2 FRNRAP.

V gene TRBV4-3 combines with J gene TRBJ1-1; the TRBD1 assignment by TCRdb is unverifiable without DNA. The CDR3 covers 13 residues. The germline gives CDR1 LGHNA, CDR2 YSLEER. CDR3 loop: CASSQADRRKAFF.

V is TRBV27 and J is TRBJ2-3; the D call from TCRdb, TRBD2, cannot be confirmed without DNA. CDR3 size: 15 residues. Per the germline V gene, CDR1 is MNHEY and CDR2 is SMNVEV (reference sequence). CDR3 in amino acids: CASSLLEGGPYTQYF.

V gene TRBV6-4 combines with J gene TRBJ2-6; TCRdb proposes TRBD2, but this gene call is untestable without DNA. Looked up from germline, CDR1 is MRHNA and CDR2 is SNTAGT. CDR3 size: 19 residues. CDR3 protein: CASRDGLAGRRSGANVLTF.

The gene calls are TRBV7-2 and TRBJ1-2. Germline CDR1 and CDR2: SGHTA and FQGNSA. CDR3 length: 13 residues. The CDR3 sequence: CASSLAENYGYTF.

The chain employs TRBV29-1 and TRBJ1-2. Per germline, CDR1 SQVTM and CDR2 ANQGSEA. This CDR3 is 13 amino acids long. CDR3 region: CSVQLRAGGGYTF.

The chain couples TRBV6-5 to TRBJ2-3; the TCRdb call, TRBD2, lacks DNA for checking. The CDR3 loop spans 17 amino acids. Germline loops: CDR1 MNHEY, CDR2 SVGAGI. This chain's CDR3 is CASSYSGTVKSTDTQYF.

The V gene is TRBV24-1, the J gene TRBJ2-7; with no DNA, the TCRdb D assignment of TRBD1 cannot be verified. The CDR3 covers 15 residues. The V gene's germline CDR1 is KGHDR and CDR2 SFDVKD. The CDR3 reads CATSDTGTGGLEQYF.

CDR3 in amino acids: CASSAGTGTTYNEQFF. The chain couples TRBV9 to TRBJ2-1; TCRdb's D call, TRBD1, is unchecked because there is no DNA. There are 16 residues in the CDR3. Germline V gene sequence: CDR1 SGDLS, CDR2 YYNGEE.

V usage is TRBV9 and J usage is TRBJ2-3. The germline gives CDR1 SGDLS, CDR2 YYNGEE. The CDR3 has 12 amino acids. CDR3 amino acids: CASSPSVDTQYF.

CDR3 amino acids: CATHERHEKLFF. The rearrangement joins TRBV6-2 or TRBV6-3 to TRBJ1-4; the D call of TRBD1 rests on TCRdb alone, since no DNA is present to check it. The CDR3 extends over 12 amino acids. The germline V gene has CDR1 MNHEY and CDR2 SVGEGT.

This sequence joins TRBV7-2 and TRBJ2-3; the TRBD1 assignment by TCRdb is unverifiable without DNA. CDR1 is SGHTA and CDR2 is FQGNSA in the germline V gene. This CDR3 is built from 16 residues. The CDR3 reads CASSLDWAELTDTQYF.

The chain carries TRBV12-3 or TRBV12-4 and TRBJ1-5; the D gene TCRdb calls, TRBD1, cannot be checked with no DNA. The CDR3 loop spans 15 amino acids. The CDR3 protein is CASTPGQGRDQPQHF.